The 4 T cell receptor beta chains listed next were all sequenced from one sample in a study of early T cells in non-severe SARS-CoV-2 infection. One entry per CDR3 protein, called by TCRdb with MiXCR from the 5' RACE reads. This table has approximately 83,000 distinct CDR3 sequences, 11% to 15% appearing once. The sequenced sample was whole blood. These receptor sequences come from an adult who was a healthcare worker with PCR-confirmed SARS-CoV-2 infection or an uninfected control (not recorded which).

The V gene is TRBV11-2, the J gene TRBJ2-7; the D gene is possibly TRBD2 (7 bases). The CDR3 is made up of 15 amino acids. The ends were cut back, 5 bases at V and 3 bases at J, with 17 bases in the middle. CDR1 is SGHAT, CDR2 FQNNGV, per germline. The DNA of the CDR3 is TGTGCCAGCAGCCCCTTCGCGGGGGCACTCTACGAGCAGTACTTC. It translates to CASSPFAGALYEQYF.

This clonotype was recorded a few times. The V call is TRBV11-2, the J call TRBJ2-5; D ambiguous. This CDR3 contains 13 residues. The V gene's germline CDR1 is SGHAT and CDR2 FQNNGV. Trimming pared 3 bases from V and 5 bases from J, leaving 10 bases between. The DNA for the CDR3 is TGTGCCAGCAGCTTGAAGTATGCGGAGACCCAGTACTTC. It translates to CASSLKYAETQYF.

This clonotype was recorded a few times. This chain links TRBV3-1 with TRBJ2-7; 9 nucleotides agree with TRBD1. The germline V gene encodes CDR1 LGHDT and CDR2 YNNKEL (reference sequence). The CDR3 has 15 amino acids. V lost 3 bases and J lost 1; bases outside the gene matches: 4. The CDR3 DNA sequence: TGTGCCAGCAGCCATCCCGGGACAGGGTCCTACGAGCAGTACTTC. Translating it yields CASSHPGTGSYEQYF.

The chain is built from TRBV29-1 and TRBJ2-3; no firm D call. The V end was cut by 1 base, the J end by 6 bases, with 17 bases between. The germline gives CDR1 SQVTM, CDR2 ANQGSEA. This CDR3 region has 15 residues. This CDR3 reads CSVEGVGNLVDTQYF. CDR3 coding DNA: TGCAGCGTTGAAGGGGTGGGAAATTTGGTTGATACGCAGTATTTT.